The entry below describes one T cell receptor beta chain. The sample comes from a study of blood T cell repertoires in COVID-19. Study-wide background: The United States, Italy and Spain supplied acute and convalescent COVID-19 samples. PBMCs, B-cell-depleted T cells, or T cells provided the cDNA or gDNA that made up the material.

The CDR3 has 15 amino acids. V was clipped by 6 bases and J by 2 bases, with 11 bases between them. CDR1 and CDR2 (germline): MNHEY, SVGAGI. Study processing details: Reference gene primer amplification gave nucleated cell count estimates. Sequencing was performed with immunoSEQ multiplex PCR; in TCRdb, only in-frame clones are kept and a portion is missing. V, J and clone size are those of that table, while D and trimming were read from the DNA. The sample yields hundreds of thousands of clones, 70% to 90% seen once. The chain couples TRBV6-5 to TRBJ2-6; tentatively, D is TRBD2 (5 bases). The clonotype comes from a man aged 50 to 59 with active or convalescent COVID-19. Sequencing was carried out using peripheral blood. The CDR3 coding sequence is TGTGCCAGCAGGATTAGTAGCGCTGGGGCCAACGTCCTGACTTTC. Amino acids: CASRISSAGANVLTF.